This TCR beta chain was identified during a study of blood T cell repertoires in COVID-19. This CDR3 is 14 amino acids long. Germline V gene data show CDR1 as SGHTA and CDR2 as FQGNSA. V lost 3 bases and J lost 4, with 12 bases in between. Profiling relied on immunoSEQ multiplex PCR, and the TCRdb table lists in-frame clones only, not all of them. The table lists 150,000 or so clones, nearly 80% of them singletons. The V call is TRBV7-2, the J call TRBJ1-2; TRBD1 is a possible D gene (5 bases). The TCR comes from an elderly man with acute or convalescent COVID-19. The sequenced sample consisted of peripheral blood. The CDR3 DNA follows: TGTGCCAGCAGCTTGACAGACTCCCTCTATGGCTACACCTTC. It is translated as CASSLTDSLYGYTF.